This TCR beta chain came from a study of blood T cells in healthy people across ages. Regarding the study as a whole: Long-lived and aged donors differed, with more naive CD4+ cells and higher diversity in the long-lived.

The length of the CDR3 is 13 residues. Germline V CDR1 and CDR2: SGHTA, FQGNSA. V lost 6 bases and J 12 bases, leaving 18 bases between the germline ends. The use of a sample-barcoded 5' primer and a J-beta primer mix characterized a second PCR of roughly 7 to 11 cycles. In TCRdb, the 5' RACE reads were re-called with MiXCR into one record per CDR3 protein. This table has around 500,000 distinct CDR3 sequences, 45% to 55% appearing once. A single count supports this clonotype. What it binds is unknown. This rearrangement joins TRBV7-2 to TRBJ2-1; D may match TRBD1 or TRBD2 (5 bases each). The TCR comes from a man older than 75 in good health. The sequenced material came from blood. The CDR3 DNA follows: TGTGCCAGCAGTCCCCGCAGGGCTAGCTGGCAGTTCTTC. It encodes CASSPRRASWQFF.